This T cell receptor (beta chain) was retrieved from a study of blood T cell repertoires in COVID-19 (dated by TCRdb to between 2020 and 2021). For the wider study: Collaborator samples came from the United States, Italy and Spain and covered acute and convalescent phases of COVID-19. The prospective study material was composed of cDNA or gDNA derived from T cells, B-cell-depleted T cells, or PBMCs. Deeply sampled blood TCRbeta repertoires from subjects exposed to, actively infected with, or recovered from COVID-19 were included in the dataset. The repertoires were made available in a free public database intended to serve as a resource for research on the immune response to SARS-CoV-2. The samples were drawn from the first 160 participants of the ongoing ImmuneRACE study and from 1,254 subjects provided by 6 global collaborators. The sample metadata nearly always contained a de-identified subject ID, COVID-19 status, age in years and sex. Where available, HLA class I and class II types were taken from metadata supplied by the sample provider and were not determined by assay-based typing.

Participants in the prospective study were aged roughly 18 to 90 years, lived in about two dozen United States geographic areas, and enrolled through a virtual design. To assign participants to cohorts, the prospective study relied on clinical history that participants themselves reported in a screening survey and a study questionnaire. Exposed participants had been in contact with someone with a PCR-confirmed or clinician-diagnosed COVID-19 case within 2 weeks of study entry. In the prospective study, mobile phlebotomists collected whole blood, serum and a nasopharyngeal or oropharyngeal swab from each participant. Participants in the prospective study had the option to provide additional blood draws and questionnaires over a roughly 2-month period. Before DNA extraction, prospective study blood samples were shipped either frozen or at room temperature. General conclusions and limits of the study: The quantity of clinical and demographic metadata differed by source and by participant and was supplied without curation.

In regard to this clone: Its antigen remains undetermined. Per-base quality was not reported, and no clone a single base away is much larger than it.

The immunoSEQ Assay, a bias-controlled multiplex PCR, was used to amplify TCRbeta CDR3 regions from genomic DNA. In the paper's pipeline: Within the assay, amplification of reference gene primers was used to estimate how many nucleated cells each sample contained. Sequence reads were collapsed and filtered to measure the absolute abundance of every unique TCRbeta CDR3 rearrangement. For each sample, productive Simpson clonality was calculated as the square root of Simpson's diversity index over productive rearrangements. Drawn from immuneACCESS, this table holds only the in-frame rearrangements with V and J called that TCRdb kept. Clones are partly lost; checked studies trace under half to an unresolved V gene and leave the rest unexplained. V and J calls and clone size follow that table, whereas D and trimming were derived from the DNA. This sample lists 150,000 or so clones; about four fifths were detected once. Clones ranked in the top ten supply roughly 5.5% of the sample.

CDR1 and CDR2, per the germline V gene, are SGDLS and YYNGEE. There are 15 amino acids in the CDR3, from cysteine to phenylalanine inclusive. CDR3 DNA is the only sequence kept; it has 45 bases, read in frame from the first base. Deletion took 2 bases off V and 4 bases off J, with a span of 13 bases between the germline ends. The TCR originated in a woman aged 45-65 years who had been exposed to COVID-19. The V and J genes are TRBV9 and TRBJ2-1, with the identity of the D gene unclear. Sequenced sample: PBMCs or T cells enriched from blood (not recorded which). The CDR3 protein sequence reads: CASSVENYNYNEQFF. The nucleotide sequence reads as follows: TGTGCCAGCAGCGTGGAGAACTATAATTACAATGAGCAGTTCTTC.